This T cell receptor beta chain derives from a study of Graves' ophthalmopathy and Graves' hyperthyroidism. Researchers took RNA transcripts and amplified TCR beta CDR3 regions from them. HTBI primers were used in a first-round RT-PCR, which preceded a second-round multiplex PCR. TCRdb reanalysed the multiplex PCR reads using MiXCR and keeps one entry per CDR3 protein. The sample carries around 400,000 distinct CDR3 sequences, about 17% recorded once. Germline V gene lookup returns CDR1 SGHDN and CDR2 FVKESK. Losses at the gene ends were 4 bases for V and 5 bases for J; bases not matched to a gene: 10. This CDR3 spans 16 amino acids. In regard to this clonotype: Its cognate antigen is unknown.

Broader study findings: A classifier, a 13-signature model, separated ophthalmopathy from stable hyperthyroidism with approximately 88% sensitivity and approximately 81% specificity.

The chain recombines TRBV14 with TRBJ2-1, with 8 bases that match TRBD2. Material for sequencing was peripheral blood. This clonotype originated in a woman aged 18 to 35 with Graves' ophthalmopathy. This CDR3 is CASSPTRLAPNNEQFF. The CDR3 DNA sequence: TGTGCCAGCAGCCCCACCCGACTAGCGCCAAACAATGAGCAGTTCTTC.